The 9 T cell receptor beta chains given below trace back to one sample, sequenced in a study of Ad26.COV2.S vaccination and SARS-CoV-2 variants. Only in-frame clones appear in the TCRdb table, and some are missing; sequencing was by immunoSEQ multiplex PCR. Of about 350,000 clones listed, about 90% are singletons. The specimen was peripheral blood, collected after recovery from COVID-19. These receptors all stem from a human donor who had recovered from COVID-19.

The chain is built from TRBV12-3 or TRBV12-4 and TRBJ2-2; no clear D gene. V dropped 3 bases and J dropped 3 bases, with 5 bases sitting between them. This CDR3 comprises 13 residues. The CDR3 nucleotides read TGTGCCAGCAGTTTGTTGGACACCGGGGAGCTGTTTTTT. Protein: CASSLLDTGELFF.

A single count supports this clone. This sequence joins TRBV19 and TRBJ2-1; tentatively, D is TRBD1 (5 bases). The CDR3 is 14 amino acids. Trimming took off 6 bases at V and 2 bases at J, with 11 bases between the two ends. Germline V CDR1 and CDR2: LNHDA, SQIVND (reference sequence). In DNA form, the CDR3 reads TGTGCCAGTAGAGGTTCAGGGACCTACAATGAGCAGTTCTTC. Translated, it gives CASRGSGTYNEQFF. The entire variable domain, with the rest obtained from reference TRBV19 and TRBJ2-1, is as follows: DGGITQSPKYLFRKEGQNVTLSCEQNLNHDAMYWYRQDPGQGLRLIYYSQIVNDFQKGDIAEGYSVSREKKESFPLTVTSAQKNPTAFYLCASRGSGTYNEQFFGPGTRLTVL.

The chain joins TRBV19 to TRBJ1-2; 12 nucleotides line up with TRBD1. Germline V CDR1 and CDR2: LNHDA, SQIVND (reference sequence). V was pared by 7 bases and J by 4 bases, with 7 bases of the junction left unmatched. The length of the CDR3 is 15 residues. The CDR3, as DNA: TGTGCCAGTACCCGCCCGGGACAGGGGGCCTATGGCTACACCTTC. Amino acids: CASTRPGQGAYGYTF.

This sequence joins TRBV10-3 and TRBJ2-1; the D is unclear. CDR1 and CDR2 from the germline V gene are ENHRY and SYGVKD. V was trimmed by 3 bases and J by 8 bases, leaving 11 bases between them. CDR3 length: 13 amino acids. In nucleotides, the CDR3 is TGTGCCATCAGTGATCGGGTTCGCGATGAGCAGTTCTTC. Translated: CAISDRVRDEQFF.

In this sample, this clone turned up a few times. J is TRBJ2-2 and V is TRBV7-8; 7 nucleotides match TRBD1. Germline loops: CDR1 SGHVS, CDR2 FQNEAQ. The CDR3 loop spans 14 amino acids. V dropped 5 bases and J dropped 5; count of bases not matched to a gene: 5. CDR3 DNA: TGTGCCAGCAGCCCGGACAGGCTGACCGGGGAGCTGTTTTTT. This translates into CASSPDRLTGELFF. Variable domain in full (rest from reference TRBV7-8 and TRBJ2-2): GAGVSQSPRYKVAKRGQDVALRCDPISGHVSLFWYQQALGQGPEFLTYFQNEAQLDKSGLPSDRFFAERPEGSVSTLKIQRTQQEDSAVYLCASSPDRLTGELFFGEGSRLTVL.

Concerning this clone itself: This CDR3 is also generated by other DNA sequences in the sample. The rearrangement uses TRBV6-5 and TRBJ1-1; no clear D. Germline V gene lookup returns CDR1 MNHEY and CDR2 SVGAGI. V was trimmed by 5 bases and J by 2 bases, leaving 9 bases between them. This CDR3 is built from 13 residues. The CDR3 is CASSPSLNTEAFF. CDR3 coding DNA: TGTGCCAGCAGTCCTTCATTAAACACTGAAGCTTTCTTT.

This rearrangement joins TRBV14 to TRBJ2-7, with TRBD1 matching 9 bases. This CDR3 region has 15 residues. The germline gives CDR1 SGHDN, CDR2 FVKESK. J gave up 4 bases and V 3 bases, and 7 bases lay outside the gene matches. Here the CDR3 reads CASSHTGTGLYEQYF. CDR3 DNA sequence: TGTGCCAGCAGCCATACCGGGACAGGGTTGTACGAGCAGTACTTC.

The chain joins TRBV7-9 to TRBJ1-5, with D uncertain. The CDR3 covers 13 residues. Germline V gene sequence: CDR1 SEHNR, CDR2 FQNEAQ (reference sequence). V was shortened by 5 bases and J by 4 bases, with 9 bases between the two germline ends. Here the CDR3 reads CASSPPPNQPQHF. DNA for the CDR3: TGTGCCAGCAGCCCCCCCCCAAATCAGCCCCAGCATTTT. Full variable domain (missing parts from reference TRBV7-9 and TRBJ1-5): DTGVSQNPRHKITKRGQNVTFRCDPISEHNRLYWYRQTLGQGPEFLTYFQNEAQLEKSRLLSDRFSAERPKGSFSTLEIQRTEQGDSAMYLCASSPPPNQPQHFGDGTRLSIL.

The rearrangement links TRBV7-9 to TRBJ1-2, with 9 bases fitting TRBD1. The V segment lost 5 bases and the J segment 4 bases; nucleotides outside the gene matches: 11. Looked up from germline, CDR1 is SEHNR and CDR2 is FQNEAQ (reference sequence). The CDR3 totals 16 residues. The CDR3 loop reads CASSTRTGEIIYGYTF. CDR3 bases: TGTGCCAGCAGCACCCGGACAGGGGAGATTATCTATGGCTACACCTTC.